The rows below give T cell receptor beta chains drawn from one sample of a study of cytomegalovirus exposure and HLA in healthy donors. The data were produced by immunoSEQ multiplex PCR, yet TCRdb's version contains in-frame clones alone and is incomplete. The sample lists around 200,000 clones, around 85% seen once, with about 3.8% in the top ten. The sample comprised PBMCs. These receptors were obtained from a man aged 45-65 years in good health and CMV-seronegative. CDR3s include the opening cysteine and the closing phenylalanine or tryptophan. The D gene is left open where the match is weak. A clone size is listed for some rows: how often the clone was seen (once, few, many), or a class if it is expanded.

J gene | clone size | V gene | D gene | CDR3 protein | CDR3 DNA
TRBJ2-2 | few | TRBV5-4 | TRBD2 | CASSHPRGESGELFF | TGTGCCAGCAGTCACCCGCGGGGGGAAAGCGGGGAGCTGTTTTTT
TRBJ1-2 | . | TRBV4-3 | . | CASSLNAGRGYTF | TGCGCCAGCAGCCTAAACGCTGGGAGGGGCTACACCTTC
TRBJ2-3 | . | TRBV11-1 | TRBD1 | CASSSYRGRTDTQYF | TGTGCCAGCAGCTCCTACAGGGGACGCACAGATACGCAGTATTTT
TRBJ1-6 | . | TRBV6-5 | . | CASSPPGHNSPLHF | TGTGCCAGCAGCCCCCCAGGTCATAATTCACCCCTCCACTTT
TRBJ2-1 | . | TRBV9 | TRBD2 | CASSASGGANEQFF | TGTGCCAGCAGCGCTAGCGGGGGGGCAAATGAGCAGTTCTTC
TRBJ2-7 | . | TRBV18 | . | CASSPGAEQYF | TGTGCCAGCTCACCAGGGGCCGAGCAGTACTTC
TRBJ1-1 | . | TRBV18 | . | CASSPPRGARSEAFF | TGTGCCAGCTCACCACCGCGGGGGGCGCGGAGTGAAGCTTTCTTT
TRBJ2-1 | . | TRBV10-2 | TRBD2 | CASTPSLGLAGGREQFF | TGCGCCAGCACCCCATCCTTGGGACTAGCGGGGGGGCGGGAGCAGTTCTTC
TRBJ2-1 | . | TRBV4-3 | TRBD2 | CASSQDGRGSYNEQFF | TGCGCCAGCAGCCAAGATGGGAGGGGCTCCTACAATGAGCAGTTCTTC
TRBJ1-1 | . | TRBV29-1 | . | CSVSPPRDTEAFF | TGCAGCGTCTCCCCCCCGAGGGACACTGAAGCTTTCTTT
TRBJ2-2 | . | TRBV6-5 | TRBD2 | CASRSPAGHTGELFF | TGTGCCAGCAGGTCCCCAGCGGGGCACACCGGGGAGCTGTTTTTT
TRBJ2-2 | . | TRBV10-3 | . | CAISDFTVKNTGELFF | TGTGCCATCAGTGATTTCACAGTGAAGAACACCGGGGAGCTGTTTTTT
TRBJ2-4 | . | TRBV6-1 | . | CASSEAQDSKNIQYF | TGTGCCAGCAGTGAAGCGCAGGACAGCAAAAACATTCAGTACTTC
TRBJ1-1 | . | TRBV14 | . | CASSQDAATGAFF | TGTGCCAGCAGCCAAGACGCAGCAACAGGGGCTTTCTTT
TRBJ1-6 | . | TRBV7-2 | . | CASSSERVVNSPLHF | TGTGCCAGCAGCTCCGAGAGGGTGGTTAATTCACCCCTCCACTTT
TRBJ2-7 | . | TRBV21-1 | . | CASSPPDRRVLEQYF | TGTGCCAGCTCCCCGCCCGACAGGCGAGTTCTCGAGCAGTACTTC
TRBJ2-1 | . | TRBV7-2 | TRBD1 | CASRLDRGDEQFF | TGTGCCAGCAGACTGGACAGGGGAGATGAGCAGTTCTTC
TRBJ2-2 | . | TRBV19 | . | CASSRRGRGVIGELFF | TGTGCCAGTAGTAGGAGAGGGCGCGGGGTTATCGGGGAGCTGTTTTTT
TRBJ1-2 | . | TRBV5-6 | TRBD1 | CASSLGDSAALRGYTF | TGTGCCAGCAGCTTAGGGGACAGCGCGGCTCTACGGGGCTACACCTTC
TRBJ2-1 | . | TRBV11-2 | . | CASSLSRGTPSNEQFF | TGTGCCAGCAGCCTTTCTCGGGGGACCCCTTCCAATGAGCAGTTCTTC
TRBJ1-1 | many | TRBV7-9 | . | CASSLMATEAFF | TGTGCCAGCAGCTTAATGGCCACTGAAGCTTTCTTT
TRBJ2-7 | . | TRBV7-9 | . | CSSSLVQYEQYF | TGTTCCAGCAGCTTAGTCCAGTACGAGCAGTACTTC
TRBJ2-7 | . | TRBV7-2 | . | CASSLDPAEGYEQYF | TGTGCCAGCAGCTTAGATCCCGCTGAGGGCTACGAGCAGTACTTC
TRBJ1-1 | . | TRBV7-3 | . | CASSASSNTEAFF | TGTGCCAGCAGCGCCAGTTCGAACACTGAAGCTTTCTTT
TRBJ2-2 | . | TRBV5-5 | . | CASSLESGTRLSKELFF | TGTGCCAGCAGCTTGGAGTCCGGGACACGGCTATCTAAGGAGCTGTTTTTT
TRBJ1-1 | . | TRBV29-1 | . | CSANGRDFSAEAFF | TGCAGCGCCAACGGGCGGGACTTCTCCGCTGAAGCTTTCTTT
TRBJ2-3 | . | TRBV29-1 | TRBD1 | CSVVPRDRGTDTQYF | TGCAGCGTCGTCCCCCGGGACAGGGGAACAGATACGCAGTATTTT
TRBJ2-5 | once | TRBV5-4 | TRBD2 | CATTTGTRRETQYF | TGTGCCACCACGACCGGGACTAGAAGAGAGACCCAGTACTTC
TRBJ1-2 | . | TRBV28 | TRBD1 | CASSLHRGTGVTF | TGTGCCAGCAGTTTACACCGCGGGACAGGGGTTACCTTC
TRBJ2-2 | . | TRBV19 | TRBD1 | CASSDYRGQSTGELFF | TGTGCCAGTAGTGATTACAGGGGGCAGAGCACCGGGGAGCTGTTTTTT
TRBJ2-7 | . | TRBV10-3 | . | CAISDREGSYEQYF | TGTGCCATCAGTGACAGGGAAGGGTCCTACGAGCAGTACTTC
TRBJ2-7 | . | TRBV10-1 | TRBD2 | CASSVRLADYEQYF | TGCGCCAGCAGTGTACGACTAGCGGACTACGAGCAGTACTTC
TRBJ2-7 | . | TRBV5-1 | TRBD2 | CASSLTSGGREQYF | TGCGCCAGCAGCTTGACTAGCGGGGGTCGAGAGCAGTACTTC
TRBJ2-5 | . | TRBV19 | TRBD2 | CASSMAGGGETQYF | TGTGCCAGTAGTATGGCGGGGGGAGGGGAGACCCAGTACTTC
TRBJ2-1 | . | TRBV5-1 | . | CASSLTHNEQFF | TGCGCCAGCAGCTTGACTCACAATGAGCAGTTCTTC
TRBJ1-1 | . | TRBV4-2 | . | CASSQDYSLGAFF | TGTGCCAGCAGCCAAGATTACTCCCTAGGAGCTTTCTTT
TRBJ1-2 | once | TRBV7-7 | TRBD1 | CASSRGWGTGANYGYTF | TGTGCCAGCAGCCGGGGATGGGGGACAGGCGCCAACTATGGCTACACCTTC
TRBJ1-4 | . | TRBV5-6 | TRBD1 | CASSFGQGAYEKLFF | TGTGCCAGCAGCTTCGGTCAGGGGGCCTATGAAAAACTGTTTTTT
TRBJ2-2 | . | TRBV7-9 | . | CASTPGGMNTGELFF | TGTGCCAGCACCCCCGGAGGGATGAACACCGGGGAGCTGTTTTTT
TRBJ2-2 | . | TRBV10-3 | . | CAITRTENTGELFF | TGTGCCATCACTAGGACTGAGAACACCGGGGAGCTGTTTTTT
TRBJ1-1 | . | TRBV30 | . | CAWAQGNTEAFF | TGTGCCTGGGCACAGGGGAACACTGAAGCTTTCTTT
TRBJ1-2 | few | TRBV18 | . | CASSPPRSWGYTF | TGTGCCAGCTCACCACCGAGGTCCTGGGGCTACACCTTC
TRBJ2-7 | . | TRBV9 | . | CASSPRAEVLSYEQYF | TGTGCCAGCAGCCCTAGAGCGGAGGTTCTCTCCTACGAGCAGTACTTC
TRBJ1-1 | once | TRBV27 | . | CASSPWGGTEAFF | TGTGCCAGCAGTCCATGGGGGGGCACTGAAGCTTTCTTT
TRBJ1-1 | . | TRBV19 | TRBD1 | CASSISGGLDTEAFF | TGTGCCAGTAGTATTTCAGGGGGATTGGACACTGAAGCTTTCTTT
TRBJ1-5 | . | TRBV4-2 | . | CASSPETRYSNQPQHF | TGTGCCAGCAGCCCCGAGACACGATATAGCAATCAGCCCCAGCATTTT
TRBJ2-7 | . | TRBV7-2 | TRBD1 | CASSPDRAPEQYF | TGTGCCAGCAGCCCGGACAGGGCCCCCGAGCAGTACTTC
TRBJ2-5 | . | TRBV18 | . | CASAPDRQETQYF | TGTGCCAGCGCACCCGACAGACAAGAGACCCAGTACTTC
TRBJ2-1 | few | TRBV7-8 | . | CASSLGGTFNEQFF | TGTGCCAGCAGCTTAGGCGGGACGTTCAATGAGCAGTTCTTC
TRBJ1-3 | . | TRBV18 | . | CASSPSKGNTIYF | TGTGCCAGCTCACCGTCCAAAGGAAACACCATATATTTT
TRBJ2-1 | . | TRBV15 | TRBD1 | CATSRGQGSNEQFF | TGTGCCACCAGCAGGGGACAGGGGAGCAATGAGCAGTTCTTC
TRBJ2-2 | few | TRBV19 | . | CASSDYTGELFF | TGTGCCAGTAGTGACTACACCGGGGAGCTGTTTTTT
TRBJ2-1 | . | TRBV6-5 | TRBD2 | CASTSGGYSYNEQFF | TGTGCCAGCACCAGCGGGGGATACTCCTACAATGAGCAGTTCTTC
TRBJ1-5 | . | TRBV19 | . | CASSTQGDNQPQHF | TGTGCCAGTAGTACACAGGGCGACAATCAGCCCCAGCATTTT
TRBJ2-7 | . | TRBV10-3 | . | CAGGGQTYEQYF | TGTGCCGGAGGGGGACAGACCTACGAGCAGTACTTC
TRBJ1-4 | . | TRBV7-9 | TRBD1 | CASSLGQGINEKLFF | TGTGCCAGCAGCCTCGGACAGGGAATTAATGAAAAACTGTTTTTT